These T cell receptor beta chains were read from a single sample in a study of cytotoxic CD8 clonotypes in ibrutinib-treated CLL. Data came from immunoSEQ multiplex PCR; TCRdb stores just in-frame clones and leaves some out. Of roughly 150,000 clones in the sample, roughly 84% were seen once. The source material was PBMCs, sampled at disease progression, from a patient treated with ibrutinib. These receptors all come from a human donor with chronic lymphocytic leukemia. Each CDR3 is given with its conserved first and last residue. The order of the fields is V gene, J gene, clone size, D gene, CDR3 length, CDR3 DNA, CDR3 protein. A D gene is named only where the DNA matches it firmly. The listing skips clone size in some rows; elsewhere it reads once, few, many or a size class.

TRBV5-4	TRBJ1-1	NA	TRBD1	16	TGTGCCAGCAGCTTCGCACAGGGGTCGATAAAAACTGAAGCTTTCTTT	CASSFAQGSIKTEAFF
TRBV5-6	TRBJ1-4	NA	NA	19	TGTGCCAGCAGCTTGTATCTATCAGGGAGAGGGGGAGCTAATGAAAAACTGTTTTTT	CASSLYLSGRGGANEKLFF
TRBV4-1	TRBJ2-7	NA	TRBD1	13	TGCGCCAGCAGCCCTCCAGGGGGCGACGAGCAGTACTTC	CASSPPGGDEQYF
TRBV7-2	TRBJ1-3	NA	NA	14	TGTGCCAGCAGCTTCGGGGCGGGCGGAAACACCATATATTTT	CASSFGAGGNTIYF
TRBV25-1	TRBJ2-1	NA	TRBD2	18	TGTGCCAGCAGTGAACCCCGGACTAGCGGGAGGACCTACAATGAGCAGTTCTTC	CASSEPRTSGRTYNEQFF
TRBV10-3	TRBJ1-5	NA	NA	14	TGTGCCATCAGTGAGTCCAGTTTTTTTCAGCCCCAGCATTTT	CAISESSFFQPQHF
TRBV28	TRBJ1-5	NA	NA	15	TGTGCCAGCAGTCATGGGGGACCGCGCAATCAGCCCCAGCATTTT	CASSHGGPRNQPQHF
TRBV6-5	TRBJ2-3	once	NA	13	TGTGCCAGCAGTCAAATTAACTGGGATACGCAGTATTTT	CASSQINWDTQYF
TRBV11-3	TRBJ2-2	NA	NA	13	TGTGCCAGCAGGAGCAGCCCCACCGGGGAGCTGTTTTTT	CASRSSPTGELFF
TRBV5-1	TRBJ2-3	once	NA	14	TGCGCCAGCAGCCCCGGGGACGCCACAGATACGCAGTATTTT	CASSPGDATDTQYF
TRBV29-1	TRBJ1-3	NA	NA	12	TGCAGCGTTGCACTCTTGGGAAACACCATATATTTT	CSVALLGNTIYF
TRBV6-5	TRBJ2-5	once	TRBD1	15	TGTGCCAGCAGTTCCAGGGGAAGGGGGCGGGAGACCCAGTACTTC	CASSSRGRGRETQYF
TRBV11-3	TRBJ2-3	NA	NA	16	TGTGCCAGCAGCTCGAACCCTGGGTTGAGCACAGATACGCAGTATTTT	CASSSNPGLSTDTQYF
TRBV9	TRBJ2-2	NA	NA	15	TGTGCCAGCAGCGTAGCGAGCGGCCGCACCGGGGAGCTGTTTTTT	CASSVASGRTGELFF
TRBV7-3	TRBJ1-2	NA	TRBD1	18	TGTGCCAGCAGCTTAATAGGGGTGGCAGGGGGCGCCGACTATGGCTACACCTTC	CASSLIGVAGGADYGYTF
TRBV5-1	TRBJ2-3	NA	NA	15	TGCGCCAGCAGCGTTACCGGGACTAGCACAGATACGCAGTATTTT	CASSVTGTSTDTQYF
TRBV5-1	TRBJ2-2	NA	TRBD1	14	TGCGCCAGCAGCTTCCGACAGGGGACCGGGGAGCTGTTTTTT	CASSFRQGTGELFF
TRBV28	TRBJ2-3	NA	TRBD2	19	TGTGCCAGCAGTCCTAGCGGGAGGATGGGAACTAGCGGCACAGATACGCAGTATTTT	CASSPSGRMGTSGTDTQYF
TRBV4-3	TRBJ1-1	NA	NA	17	TGCGCCAGCAGCCAAGCTGCAGTGAGGATAGGGTACACTGAAGCTTTCTTT	CASSQAAVRIGYTEAFF
TRBV5-1	TRBJ2-5	NA	TRBD1	15	TGCGCCAGCAGCTTGGGGACAGGGAACGTAGAGACCCAGTACTTC	CASSLGTGNVETQYF
TRBV11-2	TRBJ2-7	NA	NA	14	TGTGCCAGCAGCTTAAACTATAGAGCCTACGAGCAGTACTTC	CASSLNYRAYEQYF
TRBV4-1	TRBJ2-4	few	TRBD1	16	TGCGCCAGCAGCCAGACGGTGGGACAGGGGTTTGACATTCAGTACTTC	CASSQTVGQGFDIQYF
TRBV5-8	TRBJ2-1	few	NA	17	TGTGCCAGCAGCAGGACGCTATTATCGGTCGGGTACAATGAGCAGTTCTTC	CASSRTLLSVGYNEQFF
TRBV10-1	TRBJ2-7	NA	NA	18	TGCGCCAGCAGTGATTTGGCCGAAAATGCGGGACTTTCCTACGAGCAGTACTTC	CASSDLAENAGLSYEQYF
TRBV9	TRBJ2-7	NA	TRBD2	15	TGTGCCAGCAGCGAGACCGGGACTAGTAGGTACGAGCAGTACTTC	CASSETGTSRYEQYF